The 18 T cell receptor beta chains given below trace back to one sample, sequenced in a study of T-cell reconstitution after alpha-beta-depleted transplantation in children. The library targeted TCRbeta and was prepared with unique molecular identifiers. TCRdb called the PCR reads again in MiXCR, with one record for every CDR3 protein. The repertoire holds 400,000 to 500,000 distinct CDR3 sequences, with about 11% as singletons. Material: PBMCs from the stem cell graft donor, obtained from the stem cell graft. The receptors originated from a human donor who donated a stem cell graft to a child with acute myeloid leukemia.

This clonotype was found a few times. This chain links TRBV20-1 with TRBJ2-7; the match to TRBD1 covers 8 bases. There are 13 residues in the CDR3. From germline, CDR1 is DFQATT and CDR2 SNEGSKA (reference sequence). Germline trimming cut 1 base from V and 8 bases from J; bases unmatched to any gene: 7. This CDR3 reads CSARADRAEKQYF. As DNA, the CDR3 is TGCAGTGCTAGAGCGGACAGGGCGGAGAAGCAGTACTTC.

This clonotype was found a few times. V usage is TRBV10-3 and J usage is TRBJ2-1; 11 nucleotides align to TRBD2. Germline V gene sequence: CDR1 ENHRY, CDR2 SYGVKD. The CDR3 covers 14 residues. J gave up 7 bases and V 6 bases, and 5 bases lay outside the gene matches. The CDR3 loop reads CAIRHSGGANEQFF. The CDR3 DNA follows: TGTGCCATCAGACATAGCGGGGGGGCTAATGAGCAGTTCTTC.

The V gene is TRBV7-9, the J gene TRBJ2-7; D may match TRBD1 or TRBD2 (5 bases each). There are 15 residues in the CDR3. V lost 6 bases, J lost 1 base, and 16 bases lay in between. Germline lookup yields CDR1 SEHNR and CDR2 FQNEAQ (reference sequence). In DNA form, the CDR3 reads TGTGCCAGCAGTATCATCCGGGGCCCATCCTACGAGCAGTACTTC. Its protein product is CASSIIRGPSYEQYF.

This clonotype came up a few times. The gene calls are TRBV20-1 and TRBJ2-5; a weak D match, TRBD1 (8 bases). CDR3 length equals 16 residues. Germline V gene data show CDR1 as DFQATT and CDR2 as SNEGSKA (reference sequence). Trimming shortened V by 3 bases and J by 2 bases, and 19 bases separated the two germline ends. CDR3 sequence (DNA): TGCAGTGCTAGTCCATTCACAGGGGGGGAACAAGAGACCCAGTACTTC. This translates into CSASPFTGGEQETQYF.

The chain has TRBV5-4 and TRBJ2-1; no clear D gene. This CDR3 comprises 13 residues. V gave up 1 base and J gave up 10 bases, with 12 bases separating them. Per the germline V gene, CDR1 is SGHNT and CDR2 is YYREEE (reference sequence). CDR3 protein: CASSLYFPTEQFF. CDR3 DNA: TGTGCCAGCAGCTTGTATTTCCCGACCGAGCAGTTCTTC.

Points on this clonotype: A read error may account for a junction end that differs from germline. The chain uses TRBV11-2 and TRBJ2-1; 9 bases are shared with TRBD2. CDR3 length: 17 residues. Germline V gene data show CDR1 as SGHAT and CDR2 as FQNNGV. The CDR3 DNA reads as TGTGCCAGCAGCCTAGAAGGCAGCGGGAGGATCTACAATGAGCAGTTCTTC. Encoded protein: CASSLEGSGRIYNEQFF. Full variable domain (missing parts from reference TRBV11-2 and TRBJ2-1): EAGVAQSPRYKIIEKRQSVAFWCNPISGHATLYWYQQILGQGPKLLIQFQNNGVVDDSQLPKDRFSAERLKGVDSTLKIQPAKLEDSAVYLCASSLEGSGRIYNEQFFGPGTRLTVL.

This clonotype turned up a few times. The V call is TRBV7-6, the J call TRBJ2-3; 8 nucleotides match TRBD2. The V gene's germline CDR1 is SGHVS and CDR2 FNYEAQ. This CDR3 comprises 16 residues. Trimming at V came to 1 base and at J to 2 bases, leaving 5 bases not matched to a gene. The CDR3 sequence: CASSLVASGYTDTQYF. CDR3 nucleotide sequence: TGTGCCAGCAGCTTAGTGGCTAGCGGGTACACAGATACGCAGTATTTT.

The chain has TRBV10-3 and TRBJ2-3, with D unresolved. The germline V and J ends were trimmed by 6 bases and 4 bases, with 14 bases remaining between them. CDR1 is ENHRY and CDR2 is SYGVKD in the germline V gene. This CDR3 contains 14 residues. For the CDR3, the DNA is TGTGCCATCAGCGATACCCCCCAAGCAGATACGCAGTATTTT. It specifies CAISDTPQADTQYF.

A few counts support this clonotype. This rearrangement joins TRBV5-1 to TRBJ2-4; no clear D. V lost 2 bases, J lost 9 bases, and 9 bases lay in between. The germline gives CDR1 SGHRS, CDR2 YFSETQ. The CDR3 length is 12 residues. The CDR3 loop reads CASSFQVGIQYF. In nucleotides, the CDR3 is TGCGCCAGCAGCTTCCAGGTCGGCATTCAGTACTTC.

The chain uses TRBV12-3 or TRBV12-4 and TRBJ1-1; TRBD1 agrees at 7 bases. This CDR3 is 15 amino acids long. Germline trimming cut 6 bases from V and 0 bases from J; bases unmatched to any gene: 7. CDR3 sequence: CASRYRDSLNTEAFF. CDR3 nucleotide sequence: TGTGCCAGCAGATACCGGGACAGTTTGAACACTGAAGCTTTCTTT.

This sequence joins TRBV10-3 and TRBJ2-3; no firm D call. This CDR3 spans 11 amino acids. Trimming stripped 8 bases from V and 4 bases from J, with 7 bases between. Looked up from germline, CDR1 is ENHRY and CDR2 is SYGVKD. The CDR3 sequence: CAIEAADTQYF. The CDR3 coding sequence is TGTGCCATCGAGGCAGCAGATACGCAGTATTTT.

J is TRBJ2-1 and V is TRBV10-3, with 11 bases aligning to TRBD2. The CDR3 runs 17 residues. V was clipped by 4 bases and J by 4 bases; unmatched bases: 9. Germline V gene sequence: CDR1 ENHRY, CDR2 SYGVKD. CDR3 in amino acids: CAISATSGEVMYNEQFF. Here the CDR3 DNA reads TGTGCCATCAGTGCGACTAGCGGGGAGGTCATGTACAATGAGCAGTTCTTC.

This clonotype was recorded a few times. The CDR3, as DNA: TGTGCCAGCAGCTTGAGGGGGTGGTCCGGGGAGCTGTTTTTT. Protein: CASSLRGWSGELFF. The chain recombines TRBV7-2 with TRBJ2-2; TRBD1 might be the D (6 bases). Trimming removed 3 bases from V and 6 bases from J, with 11 bases in between. This CDR3 has 14 residues. In germline, CDR1 is SGHTA, CDR2 FQGNSA.

This clonotype showed up just a few times. The CDR3 DNA reads TGCGCCAGCAGCTTGTCCCTAGTGCGAGAGACCCAGTACTTC. Translated, it gives CASSLSLVRETQYF. V gene TRBV5-1 combines with J gene TRBJ2-5; D is ambiguous. The CDR3 totals 14 residues. CDR1 is SGHRS, CDR2 YFSETQ, per germline. Trimming cost V 1 base and J 4 bases, with 11 bases left between them.

This chain links TRBV4-1 with TRBJ2-7; 9 nucleotides line up with TRBD1. This CDR3 region has 15 residues. With 0 bases clipped from V and 5 bases from J, the junction kept 5 bases outside the gene matches. Germline assignment: CDR1 MGHRA and CDR2 YSYEKL. CDR3 coding DNA: TGCGCCAGCAGCCAAGAGGGAGGGACAGGGCACGAGCAGTACGTC. It is translated as CASSQEGGTGHEQYV.

This clonotype showed up just a few times. The genes are TRBV5-4 and TRBJ2-1, with 8 bases aligning to TRBD2. The germline gives CDR1 SGHNT, CDR2 YYREEE (reference sequence). This CDR3 is built from 16 residues. The junction had 4 bases not matched to a gene; V was cut back by 0 bases and J by 2 bases. The CDR3 bases are TGTGCCAGCAGCTTGGCTAGCGGGTCTACCTACAATGAGCAGTTCTTC. It encodes CASSLASGSTYNEQFF.

This clonotype was found a few times. The chain combines TRBV7-2 with TRBJ1-2; 8 nucleotides match TRBD1. This CDR3 region has 16 residues. The V segment lost 7 bases and the J segment 7 bases; nucleotides outside the gene matches: 17. CDR1 is SGHTA, CDR2 FQGNSA, per germline. The CDR3 nucleotides are TGTGCCAGCATCCAGGGGGCGATAGGTTTTTCGGGTGGCTACACCTTC. Amino acid sequence: CASIQGAIGFSGGYTF.

This clonotype turned up a few times. The genes are TRBV12-3 or TRBV12-4 and TRBJ1-5, with TRBD1 matching 7 bases. V lost 6 bases to trimming and J lost 0 bases; unmatched junction nucleotides: 5. The CDR3 covers 15 residues. CDR3 in DNA: TGTGCCAGCAGCCAGGGGGAACTTAGCAATCAGCCCCAGCATTTT. This sequence encodes CASSQGELSNQPQHF.